One and the same sample provided the 10 T cell receptor beta chains below, sequenced in a study of T-cell memory formation after mild COVID-19. From the 5' RACE reads, TCRdb called clonotypes with MiXCR, one entry per CDR3 protein. The sample lists roughly 450,000 distinct CDR3 sequences; roughly 17% were seen once. Material for sequencing was PBMCs or a T cell subset sorted from them (not recorded which). These receptors all stem from a man younger than 30 who had mild COVID-19 (a few samples of this study predate the infection). Cell type and time point are not known.

The chain joins TRBV4-2 to TRBJ2-7; 9 positions agree with TRBD2. The CDR3 sequence is 15 residues long. Germline V gene data show CDR1 as LGHNA and CDR2 as YNFKEQ. With V trimmed by 1 base and J by 3 bases, 4 bases remained unmatched. Here the CDR3 reads CASSQGPSGDYEQYF. DNA for the CDR3: TGTGCCAGCAGCCAAGGCCCTAGCGGGGACTACGAGCAGTACTTC.

The rearrangement uses TRBV9 and TRBJ2-6; 8 bases agree with TRBD1. The CDR3 covers 17 residues. Germline CDR1 SGDLS, CDR2 YYNGEE. Germline trimming cut 4 bases from V and 2 bases from J; bases unmatched to any gene: 8. CDR3 residues: CASSKTVQGAGANVLTF. CDR3 coding DNA: TGTGCCAGCAGCAAAACGGTACAGGGGGCTGGGGCCAACGTCCTGACTTTC.

This clonotype was seen a handful of times. The chain has TRBV18 and TRBJ1-1, with D unclear. Germline CDR1 reads KGHSH; CDR2 reads LQKENI. Trimming removed 0 bases from V and 3 bases from J, with 14 bases in between. This CDR3 has 16 amino acids. Written as DNA, the CDR3 is TGTGCCAGCTCACCACCGGCAAGACCCGGGGACACTGAAGCTTTCTTT. It is translated as CASSPPARPGDTEAFF.

In its sample, this clonotype was seen many times. The chain's CDR3 is CASSLARAAQYF. CDR3 nucleotide sequence: TGTGCCAGCAGCTTGGCCAGGGCAGCGCAGTATTTT. The gene calls are TRBV5-6 and TRBJ2-3; a possible D gene is TRBD1 (5 bases). With 0 bases removed from V and 10 bases from J, the gap between germline ends came to 9 bases. Germline V CDR1 and CDR2: SGHDT, YYEEEE. This CDR3 is 12 amino acids long. The complete variable domain, with remaining parts taken from reference TRBV5-6 and TRBJ2-3, reads DAGVTQSPTHLIKTRGQQVTLRCSPKSGHDTVSWYQQALGQGPQFIFQYYEEEERQRGNFPDRFSGHQFPNYSSELNVNALLLGDSALYLCASSLARAAQYFGPGTRLTVL.

This clonotype has only one observation. The V and J genes are TRBV9 and TRBJ2-1, with a weak D call TRBD1 (5 bases). This CDR3 spans 15 amino acids. V was clipped by 0 bases and J by 0 bases, with 7 bases between them. Germline loops: CDR1 SGDLS, CDR2 YYNGEE. CDR3 sequence reads: CASSVVTASYNEQFF. CDR3 bases: TGTGCCAGCAGCGTAGTGACAGCCTCCTACAATGAGCAGTTCTTC.

The V gene is TRBV7-2, the J gene TRBJ2-5, with 10 bases that match TRBD2. Per germline, CDR1 SGHTA and CDR2 FQGNSA. J gave up 1 base and V 4 bases, and 3 bases lay outside the gene matches. The CDR3 runs 15 residues. The CDR3 sequence is CASSSKRGGQETQYF. Here the CDR3 DNA reads TGTGCCAGCAGCTCCAAGCGGGGGGGCCAAGAGACCCAGTACTTC.

The chain employs TRBV19 and TRBJ2-1, with D possibly called TRBD1 or TRBD2 (5 bases each). The CDR3 covers 18 residues. Trimming left V 5 bases short and J 9 bases short, with 29 bases between. The germline V gene encodes CDR1 LNHDA and CDR2 SQIVND (reference sequence). This CDR3 is CASSRWLLGEAGAPEQFF. In DNA, the CDR3 is TGTGCCAGTAGTCGTTGGCTTCTGGGGGAAGCCGGAGCGCCTGAGCAGTTCTTC.

The chain links TRBV29-1 to TRBJ2-5, with 7 bases identical to TRBD1. CDR1 and CDR2 (germline): SQVTM, ANQGSEA. There are 13 residues in the CDR3. V lost 6 bases, J lost 5 bases, and 9 bases stayed unmatched. The CDR3 region is CSVHDRATETQYF. Here the CDR3 DNA reads TGCAGCGTGCATGACAGGGCCACGGAGACCCAGTACTTC.

The V gene is TRBV6-5, the J gene TRBJ2-7; D remains unclear. Trimming cost V 4 bases and J 7 bases, with 11 bases left between them. The CDR3 consists of 12 residues. Germline V gene lookup returns CDR1 MNHEY and CDR2 SVGAGI. CDR3 sequence reads: CASSSRPGEQYF. Here the CDR3 DNA reads TGTGCCAGCAGTTCAAGACCCGGGGAGCAGTACTTC.

In this sample, this clonotype turned up a few times. The chain combines TRBV4-3 with TRBJ2-7; D could derive from TRBD1 or TRBD2 (6 bases each). V lost 4 bases, J lost 0 bases, and 16 bases lay in between. The germline CDR1 and CDR2 sequences are LGHNA and YSLEER. The CDR3 sequence is 16 residues long. DNA for the CDR3: TGCGCCAGCAGCCGCAATGTAGGGGGGAGCTCCTACGAGCAGTACTTC. As protein: CASSRNVGGSSYEQYF.